The entry that follows covers one T cell receptor (beta chain) sequence. What it binds is unknown. The data derive from a study of T-cell memory formation after mild COVID-19. Study-level results: A subset of responding clones appeared in pre-infection memory, suggesting cross-reactive memory joined.

Each CDR3 protein is one row after TCRdb ran MiXCR on the 5' RACE reads. The sample lists approximately 300,000 distinct CDR3 sequences; approximately 19% were seen once. This CDR3 has 16 amino acids. Per the germline V gene, CDR1 is MNHNS and CDR2 is SASEGT. V dropped 6 bases and J dropped 0; count of bases not matched to a gene: 8. Sequencing input: PBMCs or a T cell subset sorted from them (not recorded which). The V call is TRBV6-1, the J call TRBJ2-1; 7 nucleotides align to TRBD2. The receptor was derived from a man between 18 and 29 years old who had mild COVID-19 (a few samples of this study predate the infection). Cell type and time point are not known. CDR3 amino acids: CASSRRSGDSYNEQFF. Here the CDR3 DNA reads TGTGCCAGCAGCCGAAGGAGCGGGGACTCCTACAATGAGCAGTTCTTC.